Presented here are 26 T cell receptor beta chains from one specimen sequenced in a study of cytomegalovirus exposure and HLA in healthy donors. PCR involved 60 Vbeta and 13 Jbeta primers. Sequencing was performed with immunoSEQ multiplex PCR; in TCRdb, only in-frame clones are kept and a portion is missing. The sample carries more than 85,000 clones, around 74% recorded once. Sequenced: PBMCs. These receptors originate from a man aged 35 to 55 in good health and CMV-seronegative.

The chain recombines TRBV2 with TRBJ2-1; 7 nucleotides agree with TRBD2. The CDR3 spans 12 residues. Germline V gene data show CDR1 as SNHLY and CDR2 as FYNNEI. Trimming removed 4 bases from V and 9 bases from J; junction bases left unmatched: 3. The CDR3 protein is CASSGTSREQFF. The CDR3 bases are TGTGCCAGCAGTGGGACTAGTCGTGAGCAGTTCTTC.

This chain uses TRBV6-5 with TRBJ2-1; the match to TRBD1 covers 12 bases. The CDR3 has 16 amino acids. Per the germline V gene, CDR1 is MNHEY and CDR2 is SVGAGI. J was trimmed by 7 bases and V by 4 bases; bases with no gene match: 8. CDR3 in amino acids: CASSSSGQGARNEQFF. CDR3 nucleotides: TGTGCCAGCAGTTCCTCGGGACAGGGGGCGAGGAATGAGCAGTTCTTC.

The count of this clone is one. This rearrangement joins TRBV6-4 to TRBJ2-3; weak D call: TRBD2 (6 bases). This CDR3 is built from 17 residues. CDR1 is MRHNA and CDR2 is SNTAGT in the germline V gene. V shed 0 bases and J shed 7 bases, with 20 bases lying between them. CDR3 DNA sequence: TGTGCCAGCAGTGACTCGGGCGCGGGGCGGTCCGGGTATACGCAGTATTTT. Protein: CASSDSGAGRSGYTQYF.

The rearrangement joins TRBV11-3 to TRBJ2-3, with no clear D. Germline CDR1 SGHNT, CDR2 YENEEA. The V gene lost 5 bases and the J gene lost 0 bases, with 3 bases spanning the gap. The CDR3 sequence is 12 residues long. CDR3 sequence: CASSLSTDTQYF. Written as DNA, the CDR3 is TGTGCCAGCAGCCTCAGCACAGATACGCAGTATTTT. Full variable domain (missing parts from reference TRBV11-3 and TRBJ2-3): EAGVVQSPRYKIIEKKQPVAFWCNPISGHNTLYWYLQNLGQGPELLIRYENEEAVDDSQLPKDRFSAERLKGVDSTLKIQPAELGDSAVYLCASSLSTDTQYFGPGTRLTVL.

This clone was recorded a few times. This chain uses TRBV6-4 with TRBJ2-3; TRBD2 matches 9 bases. CDR3 length: 14 amino acids. The germline V gene has CDR1 MRHNA and CDR2 SNTAGT. V trimming: 3 bases; J trimming: 4 bases; junction bases outside the gene matches: 2. The CDR3 DNA sequence: TGTGCCAGCAGTGAGCGGGGGGGCCCAGATACGCAGTATTTT. It codes for CASSERGGPDTQYF.

This rearrangement joins TRBV5-1 to TRBJ2-7; maybe TRBD2 (6 bases). Germline lookup yields CDR1 SGHRS and CDR2 YFSETQ. V shed 4 bases and J shed 9 bases, with 20 bases lying between them. This CDR3 spans 14 amino acids. This chain's CDR3 is CASSPGTGLTGQYF. The CDR3 DNA reads TGCGCCAGCAGCCCCGGGACTGGGCTTACGGGGCAGTACTTC. Full variable domain (rest looked up from reference TRBV5-1 and TRBJ2-7): KAGVTQTPRYLIKTRGQQVTLSCSPISGHRSVSWYQQTPGQGLQFLFEYFSETQRNKGNFPGRFSGRQFSNSRSEMNVSTLELGDSALYLCASSPGTGLTGQYFGPGTRLTVT.

The genes are TRBV28 and TRBJ2-7; D perhaps matches TRBD2 (5 bases). Germline V gives CDR1 MDHEN, CDR2 SYDVKM. This CDR3 spans 16 amino acids. The V gene lost 3 bases and the J gene lost 6 bases, with 21 bases spanning the gap. The CDR3 loop reads CASSFVGGFSSAEQYF. For the CDR3, the DNA is TGTGCCAGCAGTTTTGTTGGAGGATTCTCATCCGCCGAGCAGTACTTC.

The chain recombines TRBV29-1 with TRBJ2-4, with D unresolved. Per germline, CDR1 SQVTM and CDR2 ANQGSEA. V lost 7 bases, J lost 6 bases, and 10 bases lay in between. This CDR3 contains 11 residues. The CDR3 DNA reads TGCAGCGAGATTAGAGGAAACATTCAGTACTTC. This translates into CSEIRGNIQYF.

The rearrangement links TRBV5-8 to TRBJ2-5; TRBD2 matches 13 bases. CDR1 SGHTS and CDR2 YDEGEE come from the germline V gene. The CDR3 consists of 16 residues. Trimming at V came to 5 bases and at J to 5 bases, leaving 9 bases not matched to a gene. The CDR3 sequence: CASRPGLAGAGETQYF. The DNA of the CDR3 is TGTGCCAGCAGGCCCGGACTAGCGGGAGCTGGTGAGACCCAGTACTTC.

This clone was found a few times. J is TRBJ1-5 and V is TRBV19; 7 bases fit TRBD1. The CDR3 covers 14 residues. Trimming cost V 7 bases and J 0 bases; bases outside gene matches: 3. CDR1 and CDR2 (germline): LNHDA, SQIVND (reference sequence). The CDR3 protein is CASKQGSSNQPQHF. In DNA form, the CDR3 reads TGTGCCAGTAAACAGGGGAGTAGCAATCAGCCCCAGCATTTT.

The chain is built from TRBV25-1 and TRBJ2-3; 7 bases line up with TRBD1. CDR1 is MGHDK, CDR2 SYGVNS, per germline. This CDR3 contains 16 residues. The ends lost 4 bases at V and 1 base at J; junction bases unmatched: 8. CDR3 sequence reads: CASSVIGGVGTDTQYF. Written as DNA, the CDR3 is TGTGCCAGCAGTGTGATAGGGGGCGTGGGCACAGATACGCAGTATTTT. The variable domain in full, completed from reference TRBV25-1 and TRBJ2-3, reads EADIYQTPRYLVIGTGKKITLECSQTMGHDKMYWYQQDPGMELHLIHYSYGVNSTEKGDLSSESTVSRIRTEHFPLTLESARPSHTSQYLCASSVIGGVGTDTQYFGPGTRLTVL.

Details on this clone: Germline and junction disagree at one end, which may indicate a read error. This CDR3 is also generated by other DNA sequences in the sample. This rearrangement joins TRBV9 to TRBJ2-3; 7 positions agree with TRBD2. Germline CDR1 is SGDLS and CDR2 is YYNGEE. CDR3 length: 16 residues. CDR3: CASSLGGRLLTDTQYF. DNA of the CDR3: TGTGCCAGCAGCCTTGGCGGGAGACTACTCACAGATACACAGTATTTT.

The chain links TRBV29-1 to TRBJ1-3, with TRBD1 matching over 7 bases. CDR3 length equals 15 residues. The J segment lost 4 bases and the V segment lost 6 bases, leaving 12 bases of the junction unmatched. Germline CDR1 reads SQVTM; CDR2 reads ANQGSEA. CDR3 bases: TGCAGCGTAAAATCGACAGGGCCGGACGGAAACACCATATATTTT. Residues: CSVKSTGPDGNTIYF.

V gene TRBV11-2 combines with J gene TRBJ1-4; 7 nucleotides agree with TRBD1. The CDR3 contains 16 residues. Germline CDR1 is SGHAT and CDR2 is FQNNGV. Trimming at V came to 5 bases and at J to 4 bases, leaving 10 bases not matched to a gene. The CDR3 here is CASSPPYRGGNEKLFF. CDR3 DNA sequence: TGTGCCAGCAGCCCGCCGTACAGGGGAGGTAATGAAAAACTGTTTTTT.

The CDR3 loop is CASSHYLGQGEKLFF. CDR3 in DNA: TGCGCCAGCAGCCATTACCTTGGACAGGGAGAAAAACTGTTTTTT. The V call is TRBV5-1, the J call TRBJ1-4; 8 bases fit TRBD1. V gave up 4 bases and J gave up 8 bases; unmatched junction bases: 10. This CDR3 is built from 15 residues. Germline V gene lookup returns CDR1 SGHRS and CDR2 YFSETQ.

The J gene is TRBJ1-1, the V gene TRBV28; 7 nucleotides match TRBD1. The CDR3 extends over 16 amino acids. V dropped 5 bases and J dropped 2; count of bases not matched to a gene: 11. Germline V gene lookup returns CDR1 MDHEN and CDR2 SYDVKM. The CDR3 DNA is TGTGCCAGCAGTCAAACTCCCGGGACAGCAAACACTGAAGCTTTCTTT. Encoded protein: CASSQTPGTANTEAFF. Looking up the rest from reference TRBV28 and TRBJ1-1 gives the full variable domain: DVKVTQSSRYLVKRTGEKVFLECVQDMDHENMFWYRQDPGLGLRLIYFSYDVKMKEKGDIPEGYSVSREKKERFSLILESASTNQTSMYLCASSQTPGTANTEAFFGQGTRLTVV.

This chain joins TRBV29-1 and TRBJ1-3; D uncertain. Trimming left V 4 bases short and J 3 bases short, with 13 bases between. The CDR3 covers 14 residues. Germline V gene sequence: CDR1 SQVTM, CDR2 ANQGSEA. CDR3 protein: CSVADQNNGNTIYF. Written as DNA, the CDR3 is TGCAGCGTTGCCGATCAGAATAATGGAAACACCATATATTTT.

About this clone itself: The same CDR3 is also encoded by other DNA sequences in this sample. The rearrangement joins TRBV6-5 to TRBJ2-5; perhaps TRBD2 as D (5 bases). CDR1 and CDR2 (germline): MNHEY, SVGAGI. The CDR3 has 14 amino acids. Trimming removed 1 base at V and 5 bases at J, with 11 bases between. The CDR3 DNA follows: TGTGCCAGCAGTTACTTCGGGGTCCGGGAGACCCAGTACTTC. Translating it yields CASSYFGVRETQYF.

The chain recombines TRBV5-1 with TRBJ1-1; unclear D gene. This CDR3 spans 15 amino acids. Germline values: CDR1 SGHRS, CDR2 YFSETQ. Trimming shortened V by 0 bases and J by 0 bases, and 9 bases separated the two germline ends. The DNA for the CDR3 is TGCGCCAGCAGCTTGGGGGCAGGCCTGAACACTGAAGCTTTCTTT. Translation: CASSLGAGLNTEAFF.

The genes are TRBV4-2 and TRBJ2-3, with 9 bases aligning to TRBD1. V lost 4 bases, J lost 1 base, and 3 bases stayed unmatched. Germline V gene data show CDR1 as LGHNA and CDR2 as YNFKEQ. This CDR3 is built from 15 residues. The CDR3 region is CASSPGQGGTDTQYF. CDR3 coding DNA: TGTGCCAGCAGCCCGGGACAGGGTGGCACAGATACGCAGTATTTT.

CDR3: CASSGTGDRGDTQYF. The CDR3 DNA reads TGTGCCAGCAGCGGGACAGGCGACCGGGGGGATACGCAGTATTTT. The chain couples TRBV5-6 to TRBJ2-3; TRBD1 matches 8 bases. The length of the CDR3 is 15 residues. Germline lookup yields CDR1 SGHDT and CDR2 YYEEEE. Trimming removed 4 bases from V and 6 bases from J; junction bases left unmatched: 10.

The chain recombines TRBV5-6 with TRBJ1-1; 7 bases match TRBD1. V lost 0 bases, J lost 4 bases, and 6 bases stayed unmatched. The CDR3 loop spans 15 amino acids. Germline V gene sequence: CDR1 SGHDT, CDR2 YYEEEE. The CDR3 is CASSLGDSFTTEAFF. The CDR3 DNA sequence: TGTGCCAGCAGCTTGGGGGACAGCTTTACCACTGAAGCTTTCTTT. Full variable domain (missing parts from reference TRBV5-6 and TRBJ1-1): DAGVTQSPTHLIKTRGQQVTLRCSPKSGHDTVSWYQQALGQGPQFIFQYYEEEERQRGNFPDRFSGHQFPNYSSELNVNALLLGDSALYLCASSLGDSFTTEAFFGQGTRLTVV.

This chain connects TRBV6-5 to TRBJ1-3; D uncertain. The CDR3 runs 12 residues. The V gene's germline CDR1 is MNHEY and CDR2 SVGAGI. V was pared by 6 bases and J by 4 bases, with 7 bases between. This chain's CDR3 is CASSNGGNTIYF. The CDR3 coding sequence is TGTGCCAGCAGCAACGGGGGAAACACCATATATTTT.

This chain links TRBV27 with TRBJ2-5, with a tentative D call TRBD2 (5 bases). V gave up 3 bases and J gave up 1 base, with 15 bases separating them. Germline CDR1 is MNHEY and CDR2 is SMNVEV (reference sequence). CDR3 length: 16 amino acids. The CDR3 sequence is CASSLGRGSAQETQYF. Here the CDR3 DNA reads TGTGCCAGCAGTTTGGGCAGAGGGAGTGCCCAAGAGACCCAGTACTTC.

V is TRBV10-2 and J is TRBJ1-4, with 8 nucleotides matching TRBD1. J gave up 0 bases and V 3 bases, and 3 bases lay outside the gene matches. Germline V gene sequence: CDR1 WSHSY, CDR2 SAAADI. This CDR3 contains 16 residues. The CDR3 region has the DNA TGCGCCAGCAGTGATAACAGGGGGGCAACTAATGAAAAACTGTTTTTT. Encoded protein: CASSDNRGATNEKLFF.

This rearrangement joins TRBV7-9 to TRBJ2-7, with D hard to call. In germline, CDR1 is SEHNR, CDR2 FQNEAQ (reference sequence). The CDR3 totals 13 residues. V was clipped by 5 bases and J by 2 bases, with 10 bases between them. CDR3 in amino acids: CASSPPGTYEQYF. The CDR3 bases are TGTGCCAGCAGCCCCCCGGGTACCTACGAGCAGTACTTC.